One and the same sample provided the 18 T cell receptor beta chains below, sequenced in a study of T cells in Graves' hyperthyroidism and ophthalmopathy (dated by TCRdb to about 2019). Library generation was performed with multiplex PCR. These reads were obtained on an Illumina HiSeq 2000. TCR beta CDR3 regions were amplified from RNA transcripts. The first round of RT-PCR for the TCR CDR3 was performed with the HTBI primer set and the Qiagen OneStep RT-PCR kit. TCRdb took the public reads, trimmed them with fastp at Q25, ran MiXCR for clone calling and kept in-frame beta chains. CDR3 protein sequences are deduplicated, and each keeps its most common genes and DNA. The sample table holds some 720,000 distinct CDR3 sequences, of which 16% were seen once. The ten largest clones capture 8.4% of the sample. Sequenced material: blood. Every receptor here comes from a man between 18 and 29 years old with Graves' hyperthyroidism.

This clonotype was seen repeatedly, ten times or more. The chain employs TRBV12-3 or TRBV12-4 and TRBJ1-1; TRBD1 might be the D (5 bases). The CDR3 covers 12 residues. With 8 bases removed from V and 2 bases from J, the gap between germline ends came to 9 bases. The CDR3 reads CASSRGNTEAFF. Written as DNA, the CDR3 is TGTGCCAGCTCGCGGGGCAACACTGAAGCTTTCTTT.

This clonotype was found many times. The chain joins TRBV7-9 to TRBJ1-1, with D unclear. The CDR3 spans 15 residues. Trimming cost V 8 bases and J 1 base, with 17 bases left between them. CDR1 and CDR2 (germline): SEHNR, FQNEAQ (reference sequence). The CDR3 nucleotides are TGTGCCAGCCTCACCGGAGGGTTGCCGAACACTGAAGCTTTCTTT. It specifies CASLTGGLPNTEAFF.

In this sample, this clonotype turned up a few times. The chain uses TRBV5-1 and TRBJ1-1, with 7 bases matching TRBD1. The CDR3 contains 14 residues. V lost 7 bases and J lost 7; bases outside the gene matches: 13. The germline V gene has CDR1 SGHRS and CDR2 YFSETQ. CDR3 residues: CASATGTARLEAFF. The CDR3 bases are TGCGCCAGCGCCACGGGGACAGCCAGACTTGAAGCTTTCTTT.

This clonotype was counted at least ten times. This rearrangement joins TRBV2 to TRBJ2-3; 10 positions match TRBD2. The CDR3 runs 16 residues. V lost 5 bases and J lost 1; bases outside the gene matches: 6. Looked up from germline, CDR1 is SNHLY and CDR2 is FYNNEI. The CDR3, as DNA: TGTGCCAGCAGTAGCCCCGGGACTAGCGGCACAGATACGCAGTATTTT. It codes for CASSSPGTSGTDTQYF.

The chain recombines TRBV4-1 with TRBJ2-2, with TRBD1 matching over 10 bases. This CDR3 has 17 residues. J gave up 6 bases and V 3 bases, and 10 bases lay outside the gene matches. Germline CDR1 MGHRA, CDR2 YSYEKL. CDR3 sequence: CASSQVTGGAYSGELFF. The DNA for the CDR3 is TGCGCCAGCAGCCAGGTGACAGGGGGCGCCTATTCCGGGGAGCTGTTTTTT.

The chain is built from TRBV5-1 and TRBJ2-3; 11 nucleotides align to TRBD2. V lost 3 bases and J lost 2; bases outside the gene matches: 11. The CDR3 extends over 18 amino acids. Germline assignment: CDR1 SGHRS and CDR2 YFSETQ. The CDR3 nucleotides read TGCGCCAGCAGCTCCCAAGGGGGACTAGCGGCCTACACAGATACGCAGTATTTT. Protein product: CASSSQGGLAAYTDTQYF.

This clonotype was counted at least ten times. The chain joins TRBV6-1 to TRBJ2-3; 8 nucleotides align to TRBD2. The germline CDR1 and CDR2 sequences are MNHNS and SASEGT. Trimming at V came to 2 bases and at J to 4 bases, leaving 5 bases not matched to a gene. The CDR3 covers 15 residues. For the CDR3, the DNA is TGTGCCAGCAGTGAACTTTCGGGAGGGCCAGATACGCAGTATTTT. Amino acids: CASSELSGGPDTQYF.

V gene TRBV12-3 or TRBV12-4 combines with J gene TRBJ1-6; D uncertain. The V end lost 4 bases, the J end lost 8 bases, and 9 bases lay between the germline ends. The CDR3 consists of 13 residues. The CDR3 spells CASSYRRDSPLHF. The CDR3 coding sequence is TGTGCCAGCAGTTATAGGAGGGATTCACCCCTCCACTTT.

This clonotype was recorded many times. This rearrangement joins TRBV20-1 to TRBJ2-3; 8 nucleotides match TRBD2. CDR3 size: 15 residues. V dropped 3 bases and J dropped 2; count of bases not matched to a gene: 7. Per germline, CDR1 DFQATT and CDR2 SNEGSKA (reference sequence). The CDR3 nucleotides are TGCAGTGCTAGGGGGGTAGCGGGGCTCACAGATACGCAGTATTTT. Translated: CSARGVAGLTDTQYF.

This clonotype was picked up many times. V usage is TRBV6-2 or TRBV6-3 and J usage is TRBJ2-2; D gene uncertain. The CDR3 contains 18 residues. Trimming pared 2 bases from V and 0 bases from J, leaving 16 bases between. CDR1 is MNHEY and CDR2 is SVGEGT in the germline V gene. As DNA, the CDR3 is TGTGCCAGCAGTTACGATCTTATACGTTCCCCGAACACCGGGGAGCTGTTTTTT. As protein: CASSYDLIRSPNTGELFF.

This clonotype occurred a few times. The chain combines TRBV29-1 with TRBJ2-6; maybe TRBD2 (6 bases). Germline assignment: CDR1 SQVTM and CDR2 ANQGSEA. The V and J ends lost 0 bases and 0 bases respectively, with 15 bases between them. CDR3 length equals 18 residues. The chain's CDR3 is CSVEDRSGMGSGANVLTF. DNA for the CDR3: TGCAGCGTTGAAGACCGTAGCGGAATGGGCTCTGGGGCCAACGTCCTGACTTTC.

V is TRBV5-1 and J is TRBJ1-4; no reliable D call. Germline V gene data show CDR1 as SGHRS and CDR2 as YFSETQ. The V and J ends lost 1 base and 4 bases respectively, with 11 bases between them. The CDR3 contains 15 residues. For the CDR3, the DNA is TGCGCCAGCAGCTTGATCGGCAGTAATAATGAAAAACTGTTTTTT. Amino acids: CASSLIGSNNEKLFF. Full variable domain (missing parts from reference TRBV5-1 and TRBJ1-4): KAGVTQTPRYLIKTRGQQVTLSCSPISGHRSVSWYQQTPGQGLQFLFEYFSETQRNKGNFPGRFSGRQFSNSRSEMNVSTLELGDSALYLCASSLIGSNNEKLFFGSGTQLSVL.

The chain is built from TRBV6-2 or TRBV6-3 and TRBJ2-7; 8 nucleotides line up with TRBD2. The CDR3 consists of 15 residues. Germline trimming cut 7 bases from V and 4 bases from J; bases unmatched to any gene: 12. From germline, CDR1 is MNHEY and CDR2 SVGEGT. CDR3 sequence (DNA): TGTGCCAGCAACCACATGCGGGAGGCACCTTACGAGCAGTACTTC. Residues: CASNHMREAPYEQYF.

The sample holds many counts of this clonotype. The chain is built from TRBV18 and TRBJ2-2; D may correspond to TRBD1 or TRBD2 (5 bases each). Germline loops: CDR1 KGHSH, CDR2 LQKENI. CDR3 length equals 16 residues. V lost 0 bases and J lost 6, with 14 bases in between. The CDR3 sequence is CASSPPWFRDAGELFF. As DNA, the CDR3 is TGTGCCAGCTCACCACCTTGGTTCAGGGACGCCGGGGAGCTGTTTTTT.

This clonotype was detected many times. This sequence joins TRBV20-1 and TRBJ2-7; D might be TRBD1 or TRBD2, each matching 5 bases. V gave up 2 bases and J gave up 4 bases, with 9 bases separating them. The CDR3 covers 12 residues. Germline V gene sequence: CDR1 DFQATT, CDR2 SNEGSKA (reference sequence). This chain's CDR3 is CSARRDAYEQYF. CDR3 bases: TGCAGTGCTAGACGGGACGCGTACGAGCAGTACTTC.

A few counts support this clonotype. V usage is TRBV28 and J usage is TRBJ2-1; 9 bases are a match to TRBD2. The CDR3 consists of 15 residues. Germline-derived CDR1 and CDR2 are MDHEN and SYDVKM. The junction had 8 bases not matched to a gene; V was cut back by 8 bases and J by 3 bases. The CDR3 sequence is CASSDLAGDYNEQFF. The CDR3 nucleotides read TGTGCCAGCTCCGATTTAGCGGGGGACTACAATGAGCAGTTCTTC.

This clonotype was recorded a few times. This chain links TRBV18 with TRBJ2-7, with D possibly matching TRBD2 (6 bases). CDR1 is KGHSH and CDR2 is LQKENI in the germline V gene. V shed 4 bases and J shed 3 bases, with 13 bases lying between them. The CDR3 totals 14 residues. This chain's CDR3 is CASSLDPGGYEQYF. The CDR3 DNA reads as TGTGCCAGCTCACTAGATCCCGGGGGCTACGAGCAGTACTTC.

The chain has TRBV24-1 and TRBJ2-1, with D unresolved. In germline, CDR1 is KGHDR, CDR2 SFDVKD. V lost 5 bases to trimming and J lost 8 bases, with 6 bases between them. This CDR3 comprises 11 residues. This chain's CDR3 is CATSALDEQFF. The CDR3 coding sequence is TGTGCCACCAGTGCTCTCGATGAGCAGTTCTTC.